This TCR beta chain was recovered during a study of regulatory dendritic cells for organ transplantation. Study findings and constraints: Memory T cells were less diverse than naive, with memory CD8+ most oligoclonal.

In the case of this clone: Its matching antigen is unknown.

This CDR3 comprises 16 residues. Per germline, CDR1 LNHNV and CDR2 YYDKDF (reference sequence). V was clipped by 1 base and J by 7 bases, with 16 bases between them. Clones were sequenced by immunoSEQ multiplex PCR, and TCRdb holds only the in-frame ones, with some missing. The sample records over 8,500 clones, just over 70% being singletons. Memory T cells were CD45RO+, naive were CD45RA+, sorted by FACS. This rearrangement joins TRBV15 to TRBJ1-4; perhaps TRBD1 as D (6 bases). Input material: memory CD8+ T cells from blood. The subset is: CD45RO+ memory T cells. The TCR originated in a human donor in good health. The CDR3: CATSRGVGTGTEKLFF. CDR3 nucleotides: TGTGCCACCAGCAGAGGTGTCGGTACAGGGACTGAAAAACTGTTTTTT.